Listed here are 13 T cell receptor beta chains from one sample, sequenced in a study of human T cells and chemical hapten exposure. TCRdb independently ran MiXCR on the RACE reads; one entry per CDR3 protein. The sample holds over 55,000 distinct CDR3 sequences, around 10% seen once. Sample time point: patch test 3, about 24 weeks after DPC sensitization. Treatment meaning: therapeutic diphenylcyclopropenone sensitization with weekly scalp DPC. Sequenced material: whole blood, taken in connection with sensitization to the hapten diphenylcyclopropenone (DPC). The receptors shown here come from a woman aged 45-65 years with alopecia areata. Some clones in this sample may be carry-over from other donors' samples.

This clonotype showed up many times. This chain uses TRBV28 with TRBJ2-7; TRBD2 matches 9 bases. With 9 bases clipped from V and 7 bases from J, the junction kept 4 bases outside the gene matches. Germline V gene data show CDR1 as MDHEN and CDR2 as SYDVKM. The CDR3 consists of 11 residues. CDR3 coding DNA: TGTGCCAGTTTAGGACTAGCGGAGCAGTACTTC. Protein: CASLGLAEQYF. Using reference TRBV28 and TRBJ2-7 for the parts outside the CDR3, the full variable domain is DVKVTQSSRYLVKRTGEKVFLECVQDMDHENMFWYRQDPGLGLRLIYFSYDVKMKEKGDIPEGYSVSREKKERFSLILESASTNQTSMYLCASLGLAEQYFGPGTRLTVT.

This clonotype was seen more than once but under ten times. This chain joins TRBV5-1 and TRBJ2-1; D is ambiguous. The germline gives CDR1 SGHRS, CDR2 YFSETQ. The CDR3 runs to 15 residues. The ends were cut back, 0 bases at V and 0 bases at J, with 7 bases in the middle. CDR3 protein: CASSLGFSSYNEQFF. The CDR3 coding sequence is TGCGCCAGCAGCTTGGGCTTCAGCTCCTACAATGAGCAGTTCTTC.

Many counts were recorded for this clonotype. V and J are TRBV5-1 and TRBJ2-5; TRBD1 aligns across 9 bases. CDR1 and CDR2 from the germline V gene are SGHRS and YFSETQ. The length of the CDR3 is 15 residues. V gave up 7 bases and J gave up 3 bases; unmatched junction bases: 10. CDR3 in amino acids: CASGGSGTGKETQYF. The CDR3 nucleotides read TGCGCCAGCGGAGGTTCCGGGACAGGGAAAGAGACCCAGTACTTC.

This clonotype was detected a few times. The genes are TRBV20-1 and TRBJ2-1; the match to TRBD2 covers 9 bases. The CDR3 spans 16 residues. Trimming took 2 bases from V and 1 from J; bases not matched to a gene: 6. The germline V gene encodes CDR1 DFQATT and CDR2 SNEGSKA (reference sequence). The CDR3 sequence: CSARSSGGWSYNEQFF. The CDR3 bases are TGCAGTGCTAGAAGTAGCGGGGGATGGTCCTACAATGAGCAGTTCTTC.

The chain has TRBV28 and TRBJ1-1, with D maybe TRBD1 (6 bases). V was pared by 1 base and J by 3 bases, with 6 bases between. The CDR3 is 13 amino acids. The germline gives CDR1 MDHEN, CDR2 SYDVKM. The chain's CDR3 is CASSLYRDTEAFF. The CDR3 DNA is TGTGCCAGCAGTTTATACAGGGACACTGAAGCTTTCTTT.

The V call is TRBV11-2, the J call TRBJ1-1; no clear D gene. Germline CDR1 SGHAT, CDR2 FQNNGV. There are 13 residues in the CDR3. V gave up 5 bases and J gave up 1 base, with 8 bases separating them. CDR3 nucleotide sequence: TGTGCCAGCAGCCCTGGGCCGAACACTGAAGCTTTCTTT. This codes for CASSPGPNTEAFF.

The sample holds a few counts of this clonotype. The CDR3 here is CASSVDSHNEQFF. The CDR3 DNA reads TGTGCCAGCAGTGTTGACTCGCACAATGAGCAGTTCTTC. The V and J genes are TRBV7-7 and TRBJ2-1; D unclear. The CDR3 loop spans 13 amino acids. Germline CDR1 SSHAT, CDR2 FNYEAQ (reference sequence). Trimming stripped 6 bases from V and 5 bases from J, with 11 bases between.

This clonotype was observed at least ten times. The V gene is TRBV2, the J gene TRBJ1-1, with TRBD1 as a possible D gene (5 bases). Germline assignment: CDR1 SNHLY and CDR2 FYNNEI. The CDR3 runs 12 residues. Trimming removed 4 bases from V and 5 bases from J, with 8 bases in between. The CDR3 DNA reads TGTGCCAGCAGTGGACGGGGGACTGAAGCTTTCTTT. Translating it yields CASSGRGTEAFF.

This clonotype was seen only a few times. The chain links TRBV27 to TRBJ2-3, with 7 positions matching TRBD2. The CDR3 consists of 15 residues. Germline V gene lookup returns CDR1 MNHEY and CDR2 SMNVEV (reference sequence). V lost 9 bases to trimming and J lost 2 bases; unmatched junction nucleotides: 11. Written as DNA, the CDR3 is TGTGCCAGTCGCTCCTTCCTAGCGGACACAGATACGCAGTATTTT. Protein product: CASRSFLADTDTQYF.

This clonotype was counted at least ten times. The chain uses TRBV4-1 and TRBJ2-1, with 7 bases matching TRBD2. The ends lost 0 bases at V and 4 bases at J; junction bases unmatched: 9. CDR1 is MGHRA and CDR2 is YSYEKL in the germline V gene. This CDR3 region has 17 residues. The CDR3 region is CASSQDPGSSGYNEQFF. In DNA form, the CDR3 reads TGCGCCAGCAGCCAAGATCCCGGGTCTAGCGGATACAATGAGCAGTTCTTC.

This clonotype was recorded a few times. The chain couples TRBV20-1 to TRBJ2-7, with D unclear. Germline loops: CDR1 DFQATT, CDR2 SNEGSKA (reference sequence). The CDR3 runs to 14 residues. V lost 5 bases, J lost 1 base, and 15 bases lay in between. DNA of the CDR3: TGCAGTGCTGTTTCAGGTGATAAGTCCTACGAGCAGTACTTC. It specifies CSAVSGDKSYEQYF.

CDR3 in amino acids: CASSLWGQGSSPYEQYF. The DNA of the CDR3 is TGTGCCAGCAGTTTATGGGGACAGGGCTCCAGCCCCTACGAGCAGTACTTC. The rearrangement joins TRBV28 to TRBJ2-7; 9 positions match TRBD1. This CDR3 contains 17 residues. Germline CDR1 reads MDHEN; CDR2 reads SYDVKM. The V segment lost 0 bases and the J segment 2 bases; nucleotides outside the gene matches: 8.

The rearrangement uses TRBV12-2 and TRBJ2-7; the D call TRBD2 from the table was never checked on the DNA. TRBV12-2 is designated a pseudogene. CDR3 length: 14 amino acids. In DNA, the CDR3 is TGTGCAAGTCGCGAAGGGGACTCGTCCTACGAGCAGTACTTC. Amino acid sequence: CASREGDSSYEQYF.